Given below is one T cell receptor beta chain in context. Its specificity is unknown. The sample originates from a study of metastatic and nonmetastatic thyroid tumors. The overall study: Repertoires from blood and tumor or nodule tissue of malignant and benign thyroid patients were compared.

Patients were all untreated before their thyroid surgery. Study conclusions and caveats: TCR beta diversity was reportedly significantly higher in malignant thyroid tumors than benign nodules, in blood and tumor.

How the authors handled the data: Differences in CDR3 between clinicopathological groups were drawn on to build a classifier intended to discriminate distant-metastatic papillary thyroid cancer patients. TCRdb recomputed clones from the PCR reads via MiXCR. The authors' filters were not applied to this entry. The repertoire holds tens of thousands of clones, with roughly 25% as singletons. The junction had 7 bases not matched to a gene; V was cut back by 4 bases and J by 4 bases. The CDR3 sequence is 15 residues long. Germline lookup yields CDR1 MDHEN and CDR2 SYDVKM. The rearrangement links TRBV28 to TRBJ1-2; 9 bases map to TRBD1. The sample was blood. This clonotype originated in a female donor with papillary thyroid cancer or a benign thyroid nodule (not recorded which). Some clones in this sample may be carry-over from other donors' samples. CDR3 loop: CASSSGTGNLYGYTF. The DNA of the CDR3 is TGTGCCAGCAGTTCCGGGACAGGGAATCTCTATGGCTACACCTTC.